The 28 T cell receptor beta chains listed next were all sequenced from one sample in a study of blood T cell repertoires in COVID-19. The repertoire was sequenced with immunoSEQ multiplex PCR; TCRdb's copy has only in-frame clones and lacks some. The data show approximately 180,000 clones, with about 80% seen just once and about 28% held by the top ten. The specimen was peripheral blood. The receptors derive from a woman between 70 and 85 years old with acute or convalescent COVID-19.

The DNA of the CDR3 is TGTGCCAGCAGCTTGAGGGACTTGGGGGAGACCCAGTACTTC. Amino acid sequence: CASSLRDLGETQYF. The genes are TRBV5-4 and TRBJ2-5, with D perhaps TRBD2 (6 bases). CDR3 size: 14 residues. Trimming pared 1 base from V and 5 bases from J, leaving 12 bases between. In germline, CDR1 is SGHNT, CDR2 YYREEE (reference sequence).

The chain recombines TRBV29-1 with TRBJ2-2, with 10 bases identical to TRBD1. There are 11 residues in the CDR3. In germline, CDR1 is SQVTM, CDR2 ANQGSEA. The CDR3: CATGGNGELFF. In DNA, the CDR3 is TGCGCGACAGGGGGCAACGGGGAGCTGTTTTTT.

CDR3 amino acids: CASSVTQNTGELFF. Written as DNA, the CDR3 is TGTGCCAGCAGCGTAACTCAGAACACCGGGGAGCTGTTTTTT. This chain joins TRBV9 and TRBJ2-2; no clear D. The CDR3 contains 14 residues. Germline CDR1 reads SGDLS; CDR2 reads YYNGEE. Deletions cut 1 base from V and 1 base from J, with 5 bases between.

The chain employs TRBV9 and TRBJ2-7; D might be TRBD2 (5 bases). Trimming cost V 0 bases and J 2 bases, with 12 bases left between them. There are 15 residues in the CDR3. Germline CDR1 reads SGDLS; CDR2 reads YYNGEE. The CDR3 coding sequence is TGTGCCAGCAGCGTAGCATCGGCCGGGACCTACGAGCAGTACTTC. Its protein is CASSVASAGTYEQYF.

The CDR3 sequence is CASIDRRGPYNEQFF. The CDR3 nucleotides read TGTGCCAGTATAGACAGGAGGGGGCCCTACAATGAGCAGTTCTTC. The rearrangement joins TRBV19 to TRBJ2-1; a weak D match, TRBD1 (7 bases). The CDR3 runs to 15 residues. Germline CDR1 reads LNHDA; CDR2 reads SQIVND (reference sequence). V was shortened by 7 bases and J by 2 bases, with 15 bases between the two germline ends. Together with reference TRBV19 and TRBJ2-1, the CDR3 gives the full variable domain: DGGITQSPKYLFRKEGQNVTLSCEQNLNHDAMYWYRQDPGQGLRLIYYSQIVNDFQKGDIAEGYSVSREKKESFPLTVTSAQKNPTAFYLCASIDRRGPYNEQFFGPGTRLTVL.

This clone was detected only a few times. Here the CDR3 reads CASSFQWGNRGLREKLFF. For the CDR3, the DNA is TGTGCCAGCAGCTTTCAGTGGGGCAACAGGGGGCTTCGGGAAAAACTGTTTTTT. The chain employs TRBV5-4 and TRBJ1-4, with 9 bases matching TRBD1. V shed 2 bases, J shed 8 bases, and the junction held 16 bases outside the gene matches. The CDR3 has 18 amino acids. Germline CDR1 and CDR2: SGHNT and YYREEE (reference sequence).

The chain uses TRBV19 and TRBJ2-2, with 8 nucleotides matching TRBD2. V trimming: 5 bases; J trimming: 4 bases; junction bases outside the gene matches: 15. Germline CDR1 and CDR2: LNHDA and SQIVND (reference sequence). The CDR3 runs 18 residues. The CDR3, as DNA: TGTGCCAGTAGTGCGGACAGCGGGAGAGCCGATAGCACCGGGGAGCTGTTTTTT. It specifies CASSADSGRADSTGELFF.

This rearrangement joins TRBV4-1 to TRBJ2-5; possibly TRBD1 for D (6 bases). The CDR3 runs 15 residues. Between the trimmed V and J ends, which lost 1 base and 4 bases, there was a span of 13 bases. Germline V CDR1 and CDR2: MGHRA, YSYEKL. CDR3 loop: CASSQVVGRGETQYF. DNA for the CDR3: TGCGCCAGCAGCCAAGTCGTAGGCAGGGGAGAGACCCAGTACTTC.

The gene calls are TRBV4-1 and TRBJ1-1, with D unresolved. CDR3 length: 14 residues. V was clipped by 0 bases and J by 9 bases, with 14 bases between them. Germline V gene sequence: CDR1 MGHRA, CDR2 YSYEKL. The CDR3 is CASSQDTWSSQAFF. CDR3 coding DNA: TGCGCCAGCAGCCAAGATACTTGGTCATCACAAGCTTTCTTT.

The rearrangement joins TRBV3-1 (or the pseudogene TRBV3-2) to TRBJ2-7; D may be TRBD1 (6 bases). This CDR3 spans 17 amino acids. V lost 0 bases and J 7 bases, leaving 22 bases between the germline ends. In germline, CDR1 is LGHDT, CDR2 YNNKEL (reference sequence). The CDR3 nucleotides are TGTGCCAGCAGCCAAGATCTAACAGGGCGGCTCGCTTCAGAGCAGTACTTC. Its translation is CASSQDLTGRLASEQYF.

J is TRBJ1-2 and V is TRBV30, with D perhaps TRBD1 (5 bases). This CDR3 comprises 15 residues. Trimming removed 3 bases at V and 2 bases at J, with 16 bases between. Germline V CDR1 and CDR2: GTSNPN, SVGIG (reference sequence). This CDR3 is CAWRSPGLGNYGYTF. Written as DNA, the CDR3 is TGTGCCTGGAGGAGCCCGGGACTGGGAAACTATGGCTACACCTTC.

J is TRBJ2-5 and V is TRBV15; tentative D call: TRBD1 (6 bases). Germline values: CDR1 LNHNV, CDR2 YYDKDF (reference sequence). The CDR3 consists of 15 residues. Trimming shortened V by 5 bases and J by 2 bases, and 15 bases separated the two germline ends. CDR3 sequence (DNA): TGTGCCACCAGCCGATACAGGGTATCTCAAGAGACCCAGTACTTC. Encoded protein: CATSRYRVSQETQYF.

V is TRBV7-2 and J is TRBJ1-1; 9 bases align to TRBD1. The CDR3 spans 14 residues. CDR1 SGHTA and CDR2 FQGNSA come from the germline V gene. With 7 bases clipped from V and 10 bases from J, the junction kept 13 bases outside the gene matches. The CDR3 loop reads CASKVPGTGLSAFF. Here the CDR3 DNA reads TGTGCCAGCAAAGTTCCCGGGACAGGGCTCTCAGCTTTCTTT.

The chain joins TRBV21-1 to TRBJ1-5; TRBD1 is taken as the D call from the table, unchecked against the DNA. TRBV21-1 is flagged as a pseudogene. The CDR3 loop spans 16 amino acids. CDR3 in DNA: TGTGCCAGCACCGGGACATCTTCGTATAGCAATCAGCCCCAGCATTTT. Translated, it gives CASTGTSSYSNQPQHF.

The CDR3 nucleotides are TGCGCCAGCAGCCAACGAGCGGGAGGGACCGGGGAGCTGTTTTTT. This codes for CASSQRAGGTGELFF. The chain combines TRBV5-1 with TRBJ2-2; 10 bases agree with TRBD2. The CDR3 runs to 15 residues. Germline values: CDR1 SGHRS, CDR2 YFSETQ. V dropped 4 bases and J dropped 5; count of bases not matched to a gene: 5.

The chain carries TRBV2 and TRBJ1-4; maybe TRBD1 (6 bases). Germline V gene sequence: CDR1 SNHLY, CDR2 FYNNEI. V lost 8 bases and J lost 7, with 17 bases in between. The CDR3 spans 14 residues. CDR3 nucleotide sequence: TGTGCCAGCCGATTCACAGGGCCGAGTGAAAAACTGTTTTTT. It encodes CASRFTGPSEKLFF.

V is TRBV5-1 and J is TRBJ2-2, with D unresolved. CDR3 length: 14 amino acids. The germline CDR1 and CDR2 sequences are SGHRS and YFSETQ. V lost 6 bases and J 2 bases, leaving 11 bases between the germline ends. The CDR3 DNA reads TGCGCCAGCATGAACAGATTCAACACCGGGGAGCTGTTTTTT. This translates into CASMNRFNTGELFF.

The V gene is TRBV18, the J gene TRBJ1-1; TRBD1 matches at 7 bases. Losses at the gene ends were 2 bases for V and 5 bases for J; bases not matched to a gene: 2. The CDR3 is made up of 13 amino acids. The germline gives CDR1 KGHSH, CDR2 LQKENI. The CDR3 sequence: CASSPAGGTEAFF. The CDR3 DNA sequence: TGTGCCAGCTCACCAGCAGGGGGAACTGAAGCTTTCTTT.

The rearrangement links TRBV3-1 (or the pseudogene TRBV3-2) to TRBJ1-1; 9 bases fit TRBD1. CDR3 size: 15 residues. Germline V gene lookup returns CDR1 LGHDT and CDR2 YNNKEL (reference sequence). Trimming took 1 base from V and 6 from J; bases not matched to a gene: 6. CDR3 protein: CASSQVWTGAAEAFF. The CDR3 DNA follows: TGTGCCAGCAGCCAAGTTTGGACAGGGGCAGCTGAAGCTTTCTTT.

The rearrangement joins TRBV19 to TRBJ2-7; possibly TRBD1 for D (6 bases). The V gene lost 4 bases and the J gene lost 3 bases, with 13 bases spanning the gap. The CDR3 extends over 14 amino acids. Germline lookup yields CDR1 LNHDA and CDR2 SQIVND (reference sequence). The CDR3 DNA sequence: TGTGCCAGTAGTAAGAGGACAGAAAGCTACGAGCAGTACTTC. Translation gives CASSKRTESYEQYF. The full variable domain, with the rest looked up from reference TRBV19 and TRBJ2-7, is DGGITQSPKYLFRKEGQNVTLSCEQNLNHDAMYWYRQDPGQGLRLIYYSQIVNDFQKGDIAEGYSVSREKKESFPLTVTSAQKNPTAFYLCASSKRTESYEQYFGPGTRLTVT.

The V gene is TRBV19, the J gene TRBJ1-5; no firm D call. The germline gives CDR1 LNHDA, CDR2 SQIVND (reference sequence). CDR3 size: 16 residues. V shed 0 bases and J shed 0 bases, with 9 bases lying between them. The DNA of the CDR3 is TGTGCCAGTAGTATAGACAGATTGTATAGCAATCAGCCCCAGCATTTT. The encoded protein is CASSIDRLYSNQPQHF.

V is TRBV29-1 and J is TRBJ2-5, with 11 bases lining up with TRBD2. Germline trimming cut 5 bases from V and 3 bases from J; bases unmatched to any gene: 8. This CDR3 is 15 amino acids long. Germline V CDR1 and CDR2: SQVTM, ANQGSEA. CDR3 in amino acids: CSVSSGRAGEETQYF. The CDR3 DNA sequence: TGCAGCGTTAGTAGCGGGAGGGCCGGGGAAGAGACCCAGTACTTC.

The chain employs TRBV6-6 and TRBJ2-3; 9 bases are a match to TRBD2. Unmatched junction bases numbered 5, after V lost 6 bases and J lost 1 base. The CDR3 is 15 amino acids. Germline V lookup: CDR1 MNHNY, CDR2 SVGAGI (reference sequence). CDR3 amino acids: CASRGVAGGTDTQYF. In nucleotides, the CDR3 is TGTGCCAGCAGAGGGGTAGCGGGGGGCACAGATACGCAGTATTTT.

V is TRBV11-2 and J is TRBJ1-3, with TRBD1 as a possible D gene (6 bases). Germline CDR1 is SGHAT and CDR2 is FQNNGV. The CDR3 length is 19 residues. V was cut by 5 bases and J by 0 bases, with 23 bases left in between. The CDR3 region has the DNA TGTGCCAGCAGCACCCCCCGGGACAATGTAGGGTACTCTGGAAACACCATATATTTT. As protein: CASSTPRDNVGYSGNTIYF.

The chain combines TRBV7-2 with TRBJ2-3, with 8 positions matching TRBD2. The CDR3 covers 14 residues. The V gene end was trimmed by 5 bases and the J gene end by 6 bases; junction bases not matched to a gene: 7. Per germline, CDR1 SGHTA and CDR2 FQGNSA. Here the CDR3 DNA reads TGTGCCAGCAGCAAGGGACTAGGGGCGGATACGCAGTATTTT. Encoded protein: CASSKGLGADTQYF.

This clone was found a few times. V and J are TRBV27 and TRBJ1-4; 12 bases agree with TRBD1. Trimming removed 6 bases from V and 6 bases from J; junction bases left unmatched: 17. The germline gives CDR1 MNHEY, CDR2 SMNVEV (reference sequence). This CDR3 contains 19 residues. In DNA, the CDR3 is TGTGCCAGCAGGAACGGGGACAGGGGGCGGTCTGTGAGGGATGAAAAACTGTTTTTT. Its translation is CASRNGDRGRSVRDEKLFF.

This clone was found many times. J is TRBJ2-5 and V is TRBV19; 10 nucleotides agree with TRBD2. Germline V CDR1 and CDR2: LNHDA, SQIVND (reference sequence). The CDR3 runs to 14 residues. The trim removed 6 bases at V and 4 bases at J, leaving 5 bases unmatched. Here the CDR3 DNA reads TGTGCCAGTAGCCTAGCGGGAGCGGTAGAGACCCAGTACTTC. Its translation: CASSLAGAVETQYF.

The chain uses TRBV27 and TRBJ1-6; tentative D call: TRBD1 (6 bases). V lost 0 bases and J lost 5, with 11 bases in between. This CDR3 has 16 residues. Germline V lookup: CDR1 MNHEY, CDR2 SMNVEV (reference sequence). The CDR3 region has the DNA TGTGCCAGCAGTTTATCCGTGGGGGCGGATAATTCACCCCTCCACTTT. Protein sequence: CASSLSVGADNSPLHF.